This T cell receptor beta chain was captured in a study of shared clonotypes between healthy human individuals. Study findings and constraints: Owing to a small donor count, the genetic and exposure-history diversity represented was limited.

A note on this clone: Its antigen is undetermined.

Using immunoSEQ multiplex PCR, the repertoire was profiled, and TCRdb retains in-frame clones only, with some absent. This sample has some 2.3 million clones; about 92% occur once, and the top ten carry roughly 0.36%. The V end lost 4 bases, the J end lost 2 bases, and 9 bases lay between the germline ends. The CDR3 extends over 13 amino acids. The germline gives CDR1 SGHTA, CDR2 FQGNSA. Sequenced input: naive CD4+ T cells from PBMCs. Noted subset: CD45RA+ positively selected. The rearrangement uses TRBV7-2 and TRBJ2-7; possible D gene TRBD1, 5 bases. The TCR originated in a man aged 18-30 years in good health. Some clones in this sample may be carry-over from other donors' samples. The CDR3 DNA reads as TGTGCCAGCAGCTCCCTAGGGGCCTACGAGCAGTACTTC. As protein: CASSSLGAYEQYF.